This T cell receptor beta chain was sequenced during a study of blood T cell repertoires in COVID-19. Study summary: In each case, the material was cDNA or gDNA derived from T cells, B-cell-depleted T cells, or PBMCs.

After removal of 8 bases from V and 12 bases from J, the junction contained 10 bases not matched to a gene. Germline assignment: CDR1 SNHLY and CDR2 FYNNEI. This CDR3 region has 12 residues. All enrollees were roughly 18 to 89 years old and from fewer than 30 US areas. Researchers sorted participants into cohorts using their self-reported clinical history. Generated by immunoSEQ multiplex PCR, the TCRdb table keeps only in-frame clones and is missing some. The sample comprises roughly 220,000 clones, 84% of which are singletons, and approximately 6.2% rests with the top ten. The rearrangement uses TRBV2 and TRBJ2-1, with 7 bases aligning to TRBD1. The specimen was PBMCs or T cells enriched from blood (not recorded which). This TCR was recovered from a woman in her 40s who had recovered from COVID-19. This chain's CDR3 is CASDRELAGQFF. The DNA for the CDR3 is TGTGCCAGCGACAGGGAGCTAGCCGGGCAGTTCTTC.